This TCR beta chain was profiled in a study of beta chain features in type 1 diabetes. Study background: Analysis included under 120,000,000 sorted cells drawn from all samples.

As regards this clone: The antigen is undetermined.

The whole isolated RNA underwent reverse transcription, so sequencing captured expressed TCRB transcripts. TCRdb's table, derived via immunoSEQ multiplex PCR, lists solely in-frame clones and lacks some. This table holds 150,000 to 200,000 clones, 10% to 15% found once. V dropped 4 bases and J dropped 9; count of bases not matched to a gene: 5. Germline V gene data show CDR1 as MGHDK and CDR2 as SYGVNS. The CDR3 totals 15 residues. Study conclusions and caveats: Sequencing used cDNA, and cells with high TCR expression could therefore be over-represented. More deletions and fewer insertions at VDJ junctions were found in patients with type 1 diabetes.

The clonotype was recovered from a woman aged 18 to 35 in good health. Material: central memory CD4+ T cells from blood. The V gene is TRBV25-1, the J gene TRBJ2-1; 14 bases align to TRBD2. This chain's CDR3 is CASSGGLAGGGEQFF. The DNA for the CDR3 is TGTGCCAGCAGTGGTGGACTAGCGGGAGGTGGTGAGCAGTTCTTC.